What follows are 14 T cell receptor beta chains derived from one specimen sequenced in a study of identifying expanded T cells in peripheral blood. Profiling relied on immunoSEQ multiplex PCR, and the TCRdb table lists in-frame clones only, not all of them. Among tens of thousands of clones listed, over 75% were seen once. Material: blood. The receptor set was obtained from a person aged 18 to 69 in good health.

The chain combines TRBV6-1 with TRBJ1-2, with D hard to call. V was trimmed by 7 bases and J by 3 bases, leaving 6 bases between them. The CDR3 runs to 11 residues. The germline V gene encodes CDR1 MNHNS and CDR2 SASEGT. The CDR3 DNA reads TGTGCCAGCAATCCCGACTATGGCTACACCTTC. Translated: CASNPDYGYTF.

The chain has TRBV7-9 and TRBJ1-1, with D tentatively TRBD1 (6 bases). There are 14 residues in the CDR3. V was cut by 1 base and J by 4 bases, with 10 bases left in between. Germline loops: CDR1 SEHNR, CDR2 FQNEAQ (reference sequence). The CDR3 sequence: CASSLDRVGTEAFF. The CDR3 coding sequence is TGTGCCAGCAGCTTAGACAGGGTGGGCACTGAAGCTTTCTTT.

The chain uses TRBV5-6 and TRBJ1-5, with a possible D match to TRBD1 (5 bases). CDR1 SGHDT and CDR2 YYEEEE come from the germline V gene. CDR3 size: 16 residues. Trimming left V 5 bases short and J 0 bases short, with 15 bases between. For the CDR3, the DNA is TGTGCCAGCAGGGCTTGGGGGGGTCGTAGCAATCAGCCCCAGCATTTT. It encodes CASRAWGGRSNQPQHF.

V is TRBV18 and J is TRBJ2-3; the D call may be TRBD1 or TRBD2 (5 bases each). Germline values: CDR1 KGHSH, CDR2 LQKENI. The CDR3 has 16 amino acids. V was clipped by 4 bases and J by 6 bases, with 20 bases between them. CDR3 residues: CASSLRTSGGTDTQYF. CDR3 bases: TGTGCCAGCTCACTCCGGACAAGCGGAGGTACGGATACGCAGTATTTT.

This sequence joins TRBV2 and TRBJ2-7; weak D call: TRBD1 (6 bases). Germline values: CDR1 SNHLY, CDR2 FYNNEI. Trimming took off 2 bases at V and 2 bases at J, with 13 bases between the two ends. The CDR3 runs to 15 residues. The CDR3 loop is CASSELGQHTYEQYV. DNA for the CDR3: TGTGCCAGCAGTGAACTTGGACAGCATACCTACGAGCAGTACGTC.

CDR3 amino acids: CASSLDIRRQAQYF. CDR3 in DNA: TGTGCCAGCAGCTTGGATATCAGACGCCAGGCCCAGTACTTC. The chain recombines TRBV5-6 with TRBJ2-5; the D is unclear. CDR1 SGHDT and CDR2 YYEEEE come from the germline V gene. The CDR3 runs to 14 residues. Trimming left V 0 bases short and J 9 bases short, with 15 bases between. Supplemented by reference TRBV5-6 and TRBJ2-5, the full variable domain reads DAGVTQSPTHLIKTRGQQVTLRCSPKSGHDTVSWYQQALGQGPQFIFQYYEEEERQRGNFPDRFSGHQFPNYSSELNVNALLLGDSALYLCASSLDIRRQAQYFGPGTRLLVL.

Only one count was recorded for this clone. This CDR3 is also generated by other DNA sequences in the sample. The chain has TRBV7-9 and TRBJ2-3, with D uncertain. Germline V CDR1 and CDR2: SEHNR, FQNEAQ (reference sequence). The CDR3 sequence is 12 residues long. The V and J ends lost 5 bases and 4 bases respectively, with 7 bases between them. CDR3 nucleotides: TGTGCCAGCAGCCCCCTTGCAGATACGCAGTATTTT. Protein: CASSPLADTQYF.

This sequence joins TRBV15 and TRBJ2-3; TRBD1 agrees at 7 bases. The V gene's germline CDR1 is LNHNV and CDR2 YYDKDF (reference sequence). There are 17 residues in the CDR3. Germline trimming cut 0 bases from V and 1 base from J; bases unmatched to any gene: 7. The CDR3 DNA reads TGTGCCACCAGCAGAGATAGGACAGGCGTTGGCACAGATACGCAGTATTTT. It translates to CATSRDRTGVGTDTQYF.

This clone was seen once. The chain is built from TRBV5-1 and TRBJ2-5, with 14 bases fitting TRBD2. The CDR3 has 16 amino acids. Trimming removed 0 bases from V and 4 bases from J; junction bases left unmatched: 2. Per germline, CDR1 SGHRS and CDR2 YFSETQ. In nucleotides, the CDR3 is TGCGCCAGCAGCTTGGGACTAGCGGGGGGGCGAGAGACCCAGTACTTC. It codes for CASSLGLAGGRETQYF.

The V and J genes are TRBV7-3 and TRBJ1-2, with unresolved D. CDR3 length: 9 residues. Germline V gene data show CDR1 as SGHTA and CDR2 as FQGTGA. The ends were cut back, 11 bases at V and 7 bases at J, with 8 bases in the middle. The CDR3 sequence: CAPTGGYTF. CDR3 coding DNA: TGTGCCCCCACTGGTGGCTACACCTTC.

The chain carries TRBV25-1 and TRBJ1-2; the match to TRBD1 covers 7 bases. Germline V gene data show CDR1 as MGHDK and CDR2 as SYGVNS. The CDR3 has 18 residues. Losses at the gene ends were 1 base for V and 8 bases for J; bases not matched to a gene: 19. The CDR3 spells CASSESGTDLTGSGGYTF. The CDR3 DNA is TGTGCCAGCAGTGAATCCGGGACAGATCTTACCGGGTCGGGCGGCTACACCTTC.

V gene TRBV6-4 combines with J gene TRBJ2-3, with 8 bases that match TRBD2. This CDR3 has 15 residues. Germline lookup yields CDR1 MRHNA and CDR2 SNTAGT. J gave up 1 base and V 0 bases, and 0 bases lay outside the gene matches. CDR3 amino acids: CASSDSGGGTDTQYF. The CDR3 region has the DNA TGTGCCAGCAGTGACTCCGGGGGGGGCACAGATACGCAGTATTTT.

The chain uses TRBV30 and TRBJ2-7; 10 bases are a match to TRBD1. CDR3 size: 15 residues. The V segment lost 4 bases and the J segment 0 bases; nucleotides outside the gene matches: 6. Per the germline V gene, CDR1 is GTSNPN and CDR2 is SVGIG (reference sequence). The CDR3 is CAWTPGQGISYEQYV. CDR3 DNA: TGTGCCTGGACACCGGGACAGGGGATCTCCTACGAGCAGTACGTC.

This sequence joins TRBV7-2 and TRBJ2-2; TRBD2 aligns across 8 bases. Trimming cost V 5 bases and J 7 bases; bases outside gene matches: 9. Germline-derived CDR1 and CDR2 are SGHTA and FQGNSA. The CDR3 totals 15 residues. The CDR3 DNA sequence: TGTGCCAGCAGCGGAGGAGCGGGAGTTCACGGGGAGCTGTTTTTT. Translation: CASSGGAGVHGELFF.